This T cell receptor beta chain was documented in a study of post-analysis software for immune sequencing data. Each TCR beta cDNA library carried unique molecular identifiers. From approximately 1 to 10 million T cells, roughly 0.5 million cDNA molecules were obtained. From the PCR reads, TCRdb called clonotypes with MiXCR, one entry per CDR3 protein. Found here are roughly 540,000 distinct CDR3 sequences, around a third of them singletons; the top ten hold approximately 6%. This clonotype was seen a few times. What it binds is unknown. General study points: Those with multiple sclerosis, the patient group, showed significantly lower normalized Chao1 diversity than controls. By F measure, samples from a shared preparation batch strongly co-clustered.

The receptor was isolated from a girl between 2 and 17 years old with multiple sclerosis. The sample taken for sequencing was blood.

CDR3 sequence: CSVQGDGNIQYF. Written as DNA, the CDR3 is TGCAGCGTCCAGGGGGACGGAAACATTCAGTACTTC. The V gene is TRBV29-1, the J gene TRBJ2-4; TRBD1 matches at 7 bases. Trimming cost V 6 bases and J 6 bases; bases outside gene matches: 5. Germline-derived CDR1 and CDR2 are SQVTM and ANQGSEA. The CDR3 has 12 residues.